The 29 T cell receptor beta chains below were found in one sample sequenced in a study of blood T cell repertoires in COVID-19. Sequencing used immunoSEQ multiplex PCR; TCRdb keeps in-frame clones, though not all of them. Of 250,000 to 400,000 clones listed, approximately 89% are singletons. The sample comprised peripheral blood. These receptors were taken from a woman aged 25 to 45 with COVID-19, enrolled during active disease.

The V gene is TRBV9, the J gene TRBJ1-2, with TRBD1 matching 7 bases. With 3 bases clipped from V and 5 bases from J, the junction kept 10 bases outside the gene matches. The CDR3 loop spans 15 amino acids. The germline gives CDR1 SGDLS, CDR2 YYNGEE. The DNA of the CDR3 is TGTGCCAGCAGCGGCCCCCGGACAGGTTTATATGGCTACACCTTC. This translates into CASSGPRTGLYGYTF. The variable domain in full, completed from reference TRBV9 and TRBJ1-2, reads DSGVTQTPKHLITATGQRVTLRCSPRSGDLSVYWYQQSLDQGLQFLIQYYNGEERAKGNILERFSAQQFPDLHSELNLSSLELGDSALYFCASSGPRTGLYGYTFGSGTRLTVV.

The chain couples TRBV6-2 or TRBV6-3 to TRBJ1-2; 7 bases match TRBD1. Per germline, CDR1 MNHEY and CDR2 SVGEGT. Trimming removed 6 bases from V and 3 bases from J; junction bases left unmatched: 7. The length of the CDR3 is 14 residues. The CDR3, as DNA: TGTGCCAGCAGCGGACAGGCCGAATACTATGGCTACACCTTC. Translating it yields CASSGQAEYYGYTF.

The chain recombines TRBV6-4 with TRBJ2-7; perhaps TRBD2 as D (5 bases). The length of the CDR3 is 16 residues. Germline V gene sequence: CDR1 MRHNA, CDR2 SNTAGT. Trimming took 3 bases from V and 0 from J, leaving 15 bases between them. The CDR3 protein is CASSEYEGSSSYEQYV. The CDR3 coding sequence is TGTGCCAGCAGTGAATACGAGGGCTCCAGCTCCTACGAGCAGTACGTC.

The chain recombines TRBV23-1 with TRBJ2-2; 7 bases fit TRBD2. TRBV23-1 is flagged as an ORF with uncertain function. V was clipped by 0 bases and J by 2 bases; unmatched bases: 6. The CDR3 is made up of 17 amino acids. The CDR3, as DNA: TGCGCCAGCAGTCAATCGTTCGGCGGGGGAAACACCGGGGAGCTGTTTTTT. It is translated as CASSQSFGGGNTGELFF.

The V and J genes are TRBV9 and TRBJ2-2; 7 bases match TRBD1. V lost 2 bases and J lost 0; bases outside the gene matches: 4. Germline-derived CDR1 and CDR2 are SGDLS and YYNGEE. There are 16 residues in the CDR3. The CDR3 DNA sequence: TGTGCCAGCAGCGTGGGACAGATAACGAACACCGGGGAGCTGTTTTTT. Translating gives CASSVGQITNTGELFF.

This rearrangement joins TRBV5-1 to TRBJ2-3; 8 positions agree with TRBD1. This CDR3 has 14 residues. From germline, CDR1 is SGHRS and CDR2 YFSETQ. J was trimmed by 2 bases and V by 4 bases; bases with no gene match: 3. In DNA, the CDR3 is TGCGCCAGCAGCGAGGACAGGGTCACAGATACGCAGTATTTT. Protein: CASSEDRVTDTQYF.

The chain recombines TRBV11-2 with TRBJ1-6, with 7 bases that match TRBD1. The CDR3 has 17 residues. Trimming at V came to 4 bases and at J to 6 bases, leaving 12 bases not matched to a gene. CDR1 and CDR2 (germline): SGHAT, FQNNGV. The CDR3 DNA is TGTGCCAGCAGCTCCAACCCGGGACAGTTTTTTAATTCACCCCTCCACTTT. It is translated as CASSSNPGQFFNSPLHF.

This chain connects TRBV28 to TRBJ1-1, with D uncertain. V was trimmed by 1 base and J by 0 bases, leaving 6 bases between them. Germline V gene lookup returns CDR1 MDHEN and CDR2 SYDVKM. The length of the CDR3 is 14 residues. CDR3 sequence (DNA): TGTGCCAGCAGTTTATTGGCTTTGAACACTGAAGCTTTCTTT. The encoded protein is CASSLLALNTEAFF. Based on the CDR3 plus reference TRBV28 and TRBJ1-1, the full variable domain is DVKVTQSSRYLVKRTGEKVFLECVQDMDHENMFWYRQDPGLGLRLIYFSYDVKMKEKGDIPEGYSVSREKKERFSLILESASTNQTSMYLCASSLLALNTEAFFGQGTRLTVV.

This chain links TRBV18 with TRBJ2-3; weak D call: TRBD1 (7 bases). CDR1 and CDR2 from the germline V gene are KGHSH and LQKENI. The CDR3 is 14 residues long. V lost 7 bases and J 7 bases, leaving 18 bases between the germline ends. CDR3 in amino acids: CASFDQGGGNTQYF. The CDR3 DNA reads TGTGCCAGCTTCGACCAAGGAGGGGGCAATACGCAGTATTTT.

The J gene is TRBJ1-5, the V gene TRBV1; TRBD1, the table's D call, was not compared with the DNA. TRBV1 is labeled a pseudogene. The CDR3 covers 18 residues. The CDR3 spells CTSSQAGQTPRCNQPQHF. The CDR3, as DNA: TGCACCAGCAGCCAAGCGGGACAGACTCCCCGGTGCAATCAGCCCCAGCATTTT.

The chain has TRBV2 and TRBJ2-1; weak D call: TRBD2 (5 bases). V lost 8 bases to trimming and J lost 9 bases, with 8 bases between them. CDR3 size: 10 residues. Looked up from germline, CDR1 is SNHLY and CDR2 is FYNNEI. The CDR3 sequence: CASGRGEQFF. CDR3 bases: TGTGCCAGCGGACGGGGTGAGCAGTTCTTC. Combining the CDR3 with reference TRBV2 and TRBJ2-1 gives the whole variable domain EPEVTQTPSHQVTQMGQEVILRCVPISNHLYFYWYRQILGQKVEFLVSFYNNEISEKSEIFDDQFSVERPDGSNFTLKIRSTKLEDSAMYFCASGRGEQFFGPGTRLTVL.

This clone was detected only once. The chain joins TRBV27 to TRBJ2-1; 8 positions match TRBD2. Trimming took 11 bases from V and 9 from J; bases not matched to a gene: 12. This CDR3 has 13 amino acids. Per germline, CDR1 MNHEY and CDR2 SMNVEV (reference sequence). In DNA, the CDR3 is TGTGCCTGCTCCGGGACTAGTGCGGGTGAGCAGTTCTTC. Translated, it gives CACSGTSAGEQFF.

The V gene is TRBV12-3 or TRBV12-4, the J gene TRBJ2-2; D gene uncertain. V lost 6 bases to trimming and J lost 7 bases, with 6 bases between them. CDR3 length equals 11 residues. The CDR3 here is CASSISGELFF. The DNA for the CDR3 is TGTGCCAGCAGCATCAGCGGGGAGCTGTTTTTT.

The chain employs TRBV6-1 and TRBJ1-5, with 9 bases matching TRBD1. The CDR3 length is 15 residues. Looked up from germline, CDR1 is MNHNS and CDR2 is SASEGT. The V and J ends lost 1 base and 4 bases, in that order; junction bases with no gene match: 2. The CDR3 region has the DNA TGTGCCAGCAGTGAAGACAGGGGGCGAAATCAGCCCCAGCATTTT. Amino acids: CASSEDRGRNQPQHF.

This chain connects TRBV5-6 to TRBJ1-2, with 12 bases identical to TRBD1. The J segment lost 8 bases and the V segment lost 2 bases, leaving 7 bases of the junction unmatched. Germline V gives CDR1 SGHDT, CDR2 YYEEEE. The CDR3 loop spans 15 amino acids. CDR3 in DNA: TGTGCCAGCAGCTTTGGGACAGGGGGCCCGGGGGGCTACACCTTC. Its protein product is CASSFGTGGPGGYTF.

In nucleotides, the CDR3 is TGTGCCAGCAGCCCCAGGAAACCCAACGAAAAACTGTTTTTT. Its protein product is CASSPRKPNEKLFF. The chain has TRBV6-5 and TRBJ1-4, with unresolved D. V lost 6 bases to trimming and J lost 8 bases, with 16 bases between them. The CDR3 loop spans 14 amino acids. CDR1 and CDR2 from the germline V gene are MNHEY and SVGAGI.

The rearrangement links TRBV29-1 to TRBJ2-3; 9 bases fit TRBD1. The CDR3 is made up of 17 amino acids. V gave up 3 bases and J gave up 6 bases; unmatched junction bases: 16. Germline V gene data show CDR1 as SQVTM and CDR2 as ANQGSEA. The CDR3 DNA reads TGCAGCGTTGATCTCCTTGAGAGGGACAGGGCGTCCGATACGCAGTATTTT. This sequence encodes CSVDLLERDRASDTQYF.

The chain couples TRBV27 to TRBJ2-1; D gene uncertain. The CDR3 covers 13 residues. The germline V gene has CDR1 MNHEY and CDR2 SMNVEV (reference sequence). Trimming took off 0 bases at V and 9 bases at J, with 9 bases between the two ends. The CDR3 nucleotides read TGTGCCAGCAGTTTATCTTCCGGGTTTGAGCAGTTCTTC. Its protein product is CASSLSSGFEQFF.

This sequence joins TRBV3-1 (or the pseudogene TRBV3-2) and TRBJ1-4; 7 positions agree with TRBD1. This CDR3 is 15 amino acids long. The germline V gene has CDR1 LGHDT and CDR2 YNNKEL (reference sequence). With 4 bases clipped from V and 5 bases from J, the junction kept 7 bases outside the gene matches. The CDR3 loop reads CASSRDSGPNEKLFF. Written as DNA, the CDR3 is TGTGCCAGCAGCCGGGACAGCGGGCCGAATGAAAAACTGTTTTTT.

This clone has a single count. This chain links TRBV5-4 with TRBJ2-2; the match to TRBD2 covers 7 bases. Trimming cost V 3 bases and J 8 bases; bases outside gene matches: 10. The CDR3 is 15 amino acids. CDR1 is SGHNT, CDR2 YYREEE, per germline (reference sequence). CDR3 protein: CASSWASGDSGELFF. The CDR3 region has the DNA TGTGCCAGCAGCTGGGCCAGCGGGGACTCAGGGGAGCTGTTTTTT.

The J gene is TRBJ1-6, the V gene TRBV7-2, with D uncertain. V gave up 4 bases and J gave up 0 bases, with 19 bases separating them. The CDR3 is made up of 19 amino acids. Looked up from germline, CDR1 is SGHTA and CDR2 is FQGNSA. CDR3 sequence: CASSSHPGLISSYNSPLHF. Written as DNA, the CDR3 is TGTGCCAGCAGCTCCCACCCCGGACTGATTAGCTCCTATAATTCACCCCTCCACTTT.

The gene calls are TRBV7-9 and TRBJ2-7; 7 positions match TRBD2. V gave up 5 bases and J gave up 2 bases; unmatched junction bases: 9. CDR1 is SEHNR and CDR2 is FQNEAQ in the germline V gene (reference sequence). CDR3 length: 15 residues. CDR3 DNA: TGTGCCAGCAGCCGGAGCGGGGATCGGGCCTACGAGCAGTACGTC. This sequence encodes CASSRSGDRAYEQYV.

The genes are TRBV3-1 (or the pseudogene TRBV3-2) and TRBJ1-2; TRBD1 aligns across 7 bases. J gave up 7 bases and V 4 bases, and 3 bases lay outside the gene matches. This CDR3 spans 12 amino acids. Germline V CDR1 and CDR2: LGHDT, YNNKEL (reference sequence). CDR3 loop: CASSLTGVGYTF. DNA for the CDR3: TGTGCCAGCAGCCTCACAGGGGTTGGCTACACCTTC.

The V call is TRBV19, the J call TRBJ1-1; D not resolved. V dropped 5 bases and J dropped 0 bases, with 13 bases sitting between them. Germline CDR1 LNHDA, CDR2 SQIVND (reference sequence). The CDR3 covers 15 residues. The CDR3 sequence is CASSLDGVLNTEAFF. For the CDR3, the DNA is TGTGCCAGTAGTCTTGACGGGGTTTTGAACACTGAAGCTTTCTTT.

This clone showed up just once. The genes are TRBV14 and TRBJ1-6; D is unresolved. Germline loops: CDR1 SGHDN, CDR2 FVKESK. Trimming took off 4 bases at V and 5 bases at J, with 12 bases between the two ends. There are 15 residues in the CDR3. CDR3 amino acids: CASSPYAAHNSPLHF. The CDR3 nucleotides read TGTGCCAGCAGCCCATACGCGGCCCATAATTCACCCCTCCACTTT.

The chain links TRBV5-6 to TRBJ1-3, with D hard to call. This CDR3 has 14 residues. Trimming took 5 bases from V and 0 from J, leaving 9 bases between them. Germline values: CDR1 SGHDT, CDR2 YYEEEE. The CDR3 nucleotides read TGTGCCAGCAGATCGAGGAACTCTGGAAACACCATATATTTT. This sequence encodes CASRSRNSGNTIYF.

The V call is TRBV7-3, the J call TRBJ2-7, with D perhaps matching TRBD1 (6 bases). Germline V gene sequence: CDR1 SGHTA, CDR2 FQGTGA. CDR3 size: 13 residues. V shed 4 bases and J shed 6 bases, with 13 bases lying between them. The CDR3 is CASSSLTGSEQYF. CDR3 nucleotide sequence: TGTGCCAGCAGCTCCTTGACAGGCAGCGAGCAGTACTTC.

This clone was seen only once. CDR3 sequence (DNA): TGTGCCAGCAGCTTAGGACTATACAATGAGCAGTTCTTC. Protein product: CASSLGLYNEQFF. The gene calls are TRBV7-9 and TRBJ2-1; D perhaps matches TRBD2 (5 bases). Germline V gene lookup returns CDR1 SEHNR and CDR2 FQNEAQ (reference sequence). The V and J ends lost 1 base and 4 bases respectively, with 5 bases between them. This CDR3 comprises 13 residues.

The J gene is TRBJ1-2, the V gene TRBV29-1; 8 bases are shared with TRBD1. Trimming at V came to 7 bases and at J to 4 bases, leaving 5 bases not matched to a gene. CDR1 and CDR2 from the germline V gene are SQVTM and ANQGSEA. This CDR3 has 12 amino acids. The CDR3 DNA is TGCAGCGCATGGACAGGGACCTATGGCTACACCTTC. It codes for CSAWTGTYGYTF.